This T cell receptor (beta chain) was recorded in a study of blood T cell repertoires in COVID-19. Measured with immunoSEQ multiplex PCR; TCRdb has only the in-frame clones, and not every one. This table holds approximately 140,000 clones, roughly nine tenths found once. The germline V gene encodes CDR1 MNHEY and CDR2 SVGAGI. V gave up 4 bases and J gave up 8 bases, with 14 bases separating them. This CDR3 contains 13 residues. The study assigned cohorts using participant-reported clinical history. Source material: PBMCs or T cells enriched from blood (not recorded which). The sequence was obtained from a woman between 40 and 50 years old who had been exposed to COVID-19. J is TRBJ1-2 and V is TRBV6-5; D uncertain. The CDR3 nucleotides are TGTGCCAGCAGTTCTATTTCTGAGTCGGGCTACACCTTC. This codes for CASSSISESGYTF.